Shown below are 25 T cell receptor beta chains from a single sample sequenced in a study of radiation and T cells in renal cell carcinoma. Sequenced by immunoSEQ multiplex PCR; TCRdb stores in-frame clones only, minus some. This sample has about 130,000 clones, with 70% to 90% found just once. Time point defined: blood 2 weeks post-SBRT. Specified treatment: 15 Gy SBRT to primary tumor, nephrectomy 4 weeks later. The starting material was blood, obtained from a patient whose treatment included radiotherapy and nephrectomy. These TCRs come from a woman aged 70-85 years with renal cell carcinoma.

The chain is built from TRBV5-6 and TRBJ1-1, with 7 bases lining up with TRBD1. V shed 4 bases, J shed 3 bases, and the junction held 6 bases outside the gene matches. Germline-derived CDR1 and CDR2 are SGHDT and YYEEEE. This CDR3 has 14 residues. CDR3 in amino acids: CASSPQGWDTEAFF. DNA for the CDR3: TGTGCCAGCAGCCCACAGGGGTGGGACACTGAAGCTTTCTTT. Based on the CDR3 plus reference TRBV5-6 and TRBJ1-1, the full variable domain is DAGVTQSPTHLIKTRGQQVTLRCSPKSGHDTVSWYQQALGQGPQFIFQYYEEEERQRGNFPDRFSGHQFPNYSSELNVNALLLGDSALYLCASSPQGWDTEAFFGQGTRLTVV.

The genes are TRBV4-1 and TRBJ2-2, with 13 bases matching TRBD2. Germline values: CDR1 MGHRA, CDR2 YSYEKL. This CDR3 has 21 amino acids. V lost 1 base to trimming and J lost 2 bases; unmatched junction nucleotides: 13. CDR3 DNA sequence: TGCGCCAGCAGCCAAGTCCATGAATTGACTAGCGGGGGGCCCAACACCGGGGAGCTGTTTTTT. Translating gives CASSQVHELTSGGPNTGELFF.

This chain links TRBV14 with TRBJ2-3, with a weak D call TRBD2 (5 bases). This CDR3 spans 14 amino acids. V lost 4 bases to trimming and J lost 1 base, with 9 bases between them. Germline CDR1 is SGHDN and CDR2 is FVKESK. The CDR3 here is CASSPLGGTDTQYF. Here the CDR3 DNA reads TGTGCCAGCAGCCCGCTCGGGGGCACAGATACGCAGTATTTT.

The rearrangement uses TRBV5-6 and TRBJ1-2; no firm D call. Germline V gives CDR1 SGHDT, CDR2 YYEEEE. V was shortened by 3 bases and J by 4 bases, with 13 bases between the two germline ends. This CDR3 is 14 amino acids long. This CDR3 reads CASSSGPGGYGYTF. The CDR3 bases are TGTGCCAGCAGCTCGGGCCCAGGCGGCTATGGCTACACCTTC.

The chain is built from TRBV27 and TRBJ2-3; 8 bases match TRBD1. CDR1 is MNHEY, CDR2 SMNVEV, per germline (reference sequence). This CDR3 contains 15 residues. The trim removed 4 bases at V and 1 base at J, leaving 4 bases unmatched. CDR3: CASSSRQGRTDTQYF. CDR3 DNA sequence: TGTGCCAGCAGTTCCCGACAGGGGCGCACAGATACGCAGTATTTT.

V is TRBV7-9 and J is TRBJ1-2, with 9 bases fitting TRBD1. The junction had 4 bases not matched to a gene; V was cut back by 1 base and J by 7 bases. The germline V gene encodes CDR1 SEHNR and CDR2 FQNEAQ (reference sequence). This CDR3 has 14 residues. For the CDR3, the DNA is TGTGCCAGCAGCTTAGGGGGGACAGGGAGTGGCTACACCTTC. Its protein product is CASSLGGTGSGYTF.

This clone was observed a handful of times. This chain connects TRBV30 to TRBJ2-2; the D gene is possibly TRBD1 (5 bases). With 0 bases removed from V and 3 bases from J, the gap between germline ends came to 14 bases. CDR1 is GTSNPN, CDR2 SVGIG, per germline (reference sequence). This CDR3 comprises 16 residues. CDR3 sequence reads: CAWSVSRVTYTGELFF. The CDR3 DNA is TGTGCCTGGAGTGTTTCCAGGGTAACTTACACCGGGGAGCTGTTTTTT.

V usage is TRBV20-1 and J usage is TRBJ2-5, with D unresolved. The CDR3 spans 10 residues. Trimming stripped 2 bases from V and 5 bases from J, with 3 bases between. From germline, CDR1 is DFQATT and CDR2 SNEGSKA (reference sequence). In DNA, the CDR3 is TGCAGTGCTAGAAAGGAGACCCAGTACTTC. Encoded protein: CSARKETQYF.

This sequence joins TRBV7-2 and TRBJ2-7, with D unclear. CDR1 and CDR2 from the germline V gene are SGHTA and FQGNSA. V was shortened by 2 bases and J by 6 bases, with 11 bases between the two germline ends. The CDR3 sequence is 13 residues long. The DNA for the CDR3 is TGTGCCAGCAGCTTATTAAGTGCACCCGAGCAGTACTTC. Encoded protein: CASSLLSAPEQYF.

This chain connects TRBV12-5 to TRBJ2-5; D might be TRBD2 (6 bases). The CDR3 extends over 15 amino acids. Trimming took 4 bases from V and 5 from J, leaving 17 bases between them. CDR1 is LGHNT and CDR2 is FRNRAP in the germline V gene. This chain's CDR3 is CASGSGGPIQETQYF. DNA of the CDR3: TGTGCTAGTGGTTCCGGGGGACCGATCCAGGAGACCCAGTACTTC.

The chain couples TRBV7-2 to TRBJ1-3; the match to TRBD1 covers 7 bases. CDR1 and CDR2 (germline): SGHTA, FQGNSA. V lost 5 bases, J lost 2 bases, and 9 bases stayed unmatched. CDR3 length: 16 residues. The CDR3 here is CASSTSGQVPGNTIYF. The CDR3, as DNA: TGTGCCAGCAGCACCTCAGGACAGGTCCCTGGAAACACCATATATTTT.

The J gene is TRBJ2-5, the V gene TRBV6-6; D is undetermined. The germline V gene encodes CDR1 MNHNY and CDR2 SVGAGI (reference sequence). The V end was cut by 5 bases, the J end by 0 bases, with 13 bases between. The CDR3 has 15 residues. CDR3 bases: TGTGCCAGCAGTCCCAAACTTAGCCACCAAGAGACCCAGTACTTC. It codes for CASSPKLSHQETQYF.

This chain joins TRBV11-3 and TRBJ2-5; TRBD2 aligns across 10 bases. Germline CDR1 reads SGHNT; CDR2 reads YENEEA. Unmatched junction bases numbered 8, after V lost 5 bases and J lost 5 bases. CDR3 length: 15 amino acids. The CDR3 DNA is TGTGCCAGCAGCCCAGCGGGGGGGCCAGTGGAGACCCAGTACTTC. Amino acids: CASSPAGGPVETQYF.

The chain combines TRBV27 with TRBJ1-5; 7 bases line up with TRBD1. The CDR3 loop spans 14 amino acids. The junction had 7 bases not matched to a gene; V was cut back by 5 bases and J by 6 bases. CDR1 is MNHEY and CDR2 is SMNVEV in the germline V gene (reference sequence). The CDR3 coding sequence is TGTGCCAGCAGTAAAACAGGGGCGGGTCAGCCCCAGCATTTT. Its translation: CASSKTGAGQPQHF.

This clone came up once. The chain employs TRBV5-4 and TRBJ1-1; D gene unclear. Trimming cost V 5 bases and J 7 bases, with 9 bases left between them. The length of the CDR3 is 11 residues. CDR1 SGHNT and CDR2 YYREEE come from the germline V gene (reference sequence). The DNA for the CDR3 is TGTGCCAGCAGAGTCGATAGTGAAGCTTTCTTT. It specifies CASRVDSEAFF.

This chain uses TRBV5-1 with TRBJ2-1; 7 bases map to TRBD1. Trimming removed 0 bases from V and 6 bases from J; junction bases left unmatched: 3. The CDR3 has 14 residues. Looked up from germline, CDR1 is SGHRS and CDR2 is YFSETQ. The CDR3 reads CASSLGTGANEQFF. The CDR3 DNA reads as TGCGCCAGCAGCTTGGGGACAGGTGCCAATGAGCAGTTCTTC. The variable domain in full, with the rest retrieved from reference TRBV5-1 and TRBJ2-1, is KAGVTQTPRYLIKTRGQQVTLSCSPISGHRSVSWYQQTPGQGLQFLFEYFSETQRNKGNFPGRFSGRQFSNSRSEMNVSTLELGDSALYLCASSLGTGANEQFFGPGTRLTVL.

The V call is TRBV10-3, the J call TRBJ1-5; the D gene is possibly TRBD1 (5 bases). Trimming removed 0 bases from V and 6 bases from J, with 12 bases in between. Germline lookup yields CDR1 ENHRY and CDR2 SYGVKD. The CDR3 spans 15 residues. The chain's CDR3 is CAISESQGVGQPQHF. The DNA for the CDR3 is TGTGCCATCAGTGAGTCACAAGGGGTCGGTCAGCCCCAGCATTTT.

This clone was observed once. The chain recombines TRBV30 with TRBJ2-3; perhaps TRBD1 as D (6 bases). This CDR3 comprises 11 residues. V lost 4 bases, J lost 5 bases, and 7 bases lay in between. Germline V gives CDR1 GTSNPN, CDR2 SVGIG (reference sequence). CDR3 DNA: TGTGCCTGGAAACAGGGAGATACGCAGTATTTT. Protein: CAWKQGDTQYF.

This clone was detected only once. The CDR3 sequence is CASSLFLGGNQPQHF. DNA for the CDR3: TGTGCCAGCAGCTTGTTTCTGGGGGGCAATCAGCCCCAGCATTTT. The V and J genes are TRBV7-8 and TRBJ1-5; tentatively, D is TRBD1 (5 bases). The CDR3 has 15 amino acids. The V gene's germline CDR1 is SGHVS and CDR2 FQNEAQ. Trimming removed 3 bases from V and 2 bases from J, with 11 bases in between.

This chain joins TRBV5-4 and TRBJ2-1; 13 bases match TRBD2. The junction had 3 bases not matched to a gene; V was cut back by 0 bases and J by 0 bases. Germline-derived CDR1 and CDR2 are SGHNT and YYREEE (reference sequence). The CDR3 length is 18 residues. CDR3 in amino acids: CASSLGGTSGISYNEQFF. CDR3 nucleotides: TGTGCCAGCAGCTTGGGAGGGACTAGCGGGATCTCCTACAATGAGCAGTTCTTC.

This sequence joins TRBV4-2 and TRBJ1-1, with D unresolved. This CDR3 contains 15 residues. Looked up from germline, CDR1 is LGHNA and CDR2 is YNFKEQ. V lost 0 bases and J lost 1, with 9 bases in between. CDR3 sequence reads: CASSQESRRNTEAFF. Here the CDR3 DNA reads TGTGCCAGCAGCCAAGAGTCCAGAAGGAACACTGAAGCTTTCTTT.

The chain joins TRBV15 to TRBJ2-7; 8 bases map to TRBD1. This CDR3 region has 14 residues. Unmatched junction bases numbered 2, after V lost 0 bases and J lost 4 bases. CDR1 and CDR2 (germline): LNHNV, YYDKDF (reference sequence). The CDR3 protein is CATSRERTGYEQYF. The CDR3 DNA follows: TGTGCCACCAGCAGAGAACGGACAGGGTACGAGCAGTACTTC.

The chain is built from TRBV5-4 and TRBJ2-3; 7 nucleotides agree with TRBD2. This CDR3 has 17 amino acids. Trimming cost V 4 bases and J 5 bases; bases outside gene matches: 16. Germline CDR1 is SGHNT and CDR2 is YYREEE (reference sequence). Here the CDR3 DNA reads TGTGCCAGCAGCCCCCTGAGGGTGTTAGCGGGCAAAGATACGCAGTATTTT. Translating gives CASSPLRVLAGKDTQYF.

The CDR3, as DNA: TGCGCCAGCAGCTTCCAAGGACAGGGGAGAGGAGCTAATGAAAAACTGTTTTTT. It yields the protein CASSFQGQGRGANEKLFF. The chain combines TRBV5-1 with TRBJ1-4, with 9 bases fitting TRBD1. Germline CDR1 and CDR2: SGHRS and YFSETQ. The CDR3 loop spans 18 amino acids. With 2 bases clipped from V and 3 bases from J, the junction kept 11 bases outside the gene matches.

The chain recombines TRBV28 with TRBJ1-5, with TRBD1 as a possible D gene (5 bases). The CDR3 sequence is 16 residues long. Germline CDR1 MDHEN, CDR2 SYDVKM. V lost 0 bases to trimming and J lost 0 bases, with 9 bases between them. CDR3 nucleotide sequence: TGTGCCAGCAGTTTATGGGGGGGGAATAGCAATCAGCCCCAGCATTTT. Protein product: CASSLWGGNSNQPQHF.